This T cell receptor beta chain was found in a study of CD8+ T cells in alopecia areata. Investigators isolated RNA and reverse transcribed it into cDNA to act as the sequencing template. Profiling relied on immunoSEQ multiplex PCR, and the TCRdb table lists in-frame clones only, not all of them. The repertoire includes about 74,000 clones, 29% of them detected once, and 14% to 15% sits in the top ten. The length of the CDR3 is 15 residues. The germline V gene encodes CDR1 GTSNPN and CDR2 SVGIG (reference sequence). The V segment lost 4 bases and the J segment 4 bases; nucleotides outside the gene matches: 11. The treatment here: oral pan-JAK inhibitor, 5-10 mg twice daily.

The receptor's source is a human donor with alopecia areata. This chain uses TRBV30 with TRBJ2-5, with 8 nucleotides matching TRBD1. This material consisted of CD8+ T cells sorted from blood, taken at week 4, from a patient treated with tofacitinib. In DNA, the CDR3 is TGTGCCTGGAATTTAGCAGGGGGCTATGGAGAGACCCAGTACTTC. It translates to CAWNLAGGYGETQYF.